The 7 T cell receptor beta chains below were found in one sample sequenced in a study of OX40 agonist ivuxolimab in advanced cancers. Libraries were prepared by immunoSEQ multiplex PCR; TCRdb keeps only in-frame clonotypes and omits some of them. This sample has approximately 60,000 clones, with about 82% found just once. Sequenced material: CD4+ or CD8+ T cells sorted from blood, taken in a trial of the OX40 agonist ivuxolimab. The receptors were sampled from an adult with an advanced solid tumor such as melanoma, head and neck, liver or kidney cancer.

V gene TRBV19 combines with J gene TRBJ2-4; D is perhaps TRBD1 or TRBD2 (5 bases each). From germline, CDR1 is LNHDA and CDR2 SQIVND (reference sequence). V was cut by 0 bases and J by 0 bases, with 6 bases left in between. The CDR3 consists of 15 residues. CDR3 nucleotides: TGTGCCAGTAGTATAGAGGGGGAAGCCAAAAACATTCAGTACTTC. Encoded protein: CASSIEGEAKNIQYF.

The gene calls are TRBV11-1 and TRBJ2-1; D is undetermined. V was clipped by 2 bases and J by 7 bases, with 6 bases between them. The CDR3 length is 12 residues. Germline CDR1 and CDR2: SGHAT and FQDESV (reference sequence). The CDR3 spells CASSLQGNEQFF. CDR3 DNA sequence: TGTGCCAGCAGCTTACAAGGGAATGAGCAGTTCTTC.

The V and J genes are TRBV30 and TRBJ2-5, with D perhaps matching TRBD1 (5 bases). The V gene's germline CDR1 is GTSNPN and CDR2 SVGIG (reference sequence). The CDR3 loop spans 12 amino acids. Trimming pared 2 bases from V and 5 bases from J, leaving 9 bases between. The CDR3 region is CAWSPGFETQYF. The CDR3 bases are TGTGCCTGGAGTCCAGGGTTCGAGACCCAGTACTTC.

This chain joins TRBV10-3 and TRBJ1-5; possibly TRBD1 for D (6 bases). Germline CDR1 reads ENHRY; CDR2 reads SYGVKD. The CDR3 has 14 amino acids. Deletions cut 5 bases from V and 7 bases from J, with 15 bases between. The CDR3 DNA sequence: TGTGCCATCAGTCAACAGGGAGAGGAGCAGCCCCAGCATTTT. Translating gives CAISQQGEEQPQHF.

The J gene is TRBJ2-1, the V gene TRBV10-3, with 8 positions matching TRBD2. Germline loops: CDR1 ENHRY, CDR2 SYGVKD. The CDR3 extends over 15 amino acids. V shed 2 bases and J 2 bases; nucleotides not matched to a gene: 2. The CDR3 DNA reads TGTGCCATCAGTGAGACGGGGGGGCCCTACAATGAGCAGTTCTTC. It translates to CAISETGGPYNEQFF.

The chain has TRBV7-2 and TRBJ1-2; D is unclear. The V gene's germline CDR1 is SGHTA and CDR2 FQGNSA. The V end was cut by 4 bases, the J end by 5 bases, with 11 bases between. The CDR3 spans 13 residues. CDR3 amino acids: CASSSPAGYGYTF. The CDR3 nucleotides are TGTGCCAGCAGCTCACCCGCCGGATATGGCTACACCTTC.

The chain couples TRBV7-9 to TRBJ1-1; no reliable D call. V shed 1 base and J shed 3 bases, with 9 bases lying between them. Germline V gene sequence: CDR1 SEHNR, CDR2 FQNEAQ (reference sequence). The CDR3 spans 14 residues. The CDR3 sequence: CASSLVGRYTEAFF. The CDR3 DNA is TGTGCCAGCAGCTTAGTAGGCCGTTACACTGAAGCTTTCTTT.